Listed below are T cell receptor delta chains from one sample, sequenced in a study of Vδ1+ human thymocytes. TCRdb repeated clone calling on the multiplex PCR reads with CATT. The data show about 27,000 delta-chain clones, with 6.5% to 8% seen just once and roughly 1% held by the top ten. The sequenced sample was Vdelta1+ gamma-delta thymocytes from the thymus. The receptors come from a girl younger than two who had congenital heart surgery. The CDR3 runs from the conserved cysteine through the conserved F or W. A D gene is named only where the DNA matches it firmly. Clone size is stated in some rows and not others, as once, few, many or a class when expanded.

j_call cdr3_length clone_size v_call d_call cdr3_nt cdr3_aa
TRDJ1 22 NA TRDV1 NA TGTGCTCTTGGGGTCCTCCCTTCCTACCCCTGGGGGATCCGCCCTTACACCGATAAACTCATCTTT CALGVLPSYPWGIRPYTDKLIF
TRDJ1 19 few TRDV1 TRDD3 TGTGCTCTTGGGGAAGAAACCCATACCCTCCGGGGATACGTCGATAAACTCATCTTT CALGEETHTLRGYVDKLIF
TRDJ1 21 few TRDV1 TRDD3 TGTGCTCTTGGGGAACTAAACCCTCCGAGTAGGGGGATACGCTACACCGATAAACTCATCTTT CALGELNPPSRGIRYTDKLIF
TRDJ1 14 few TRDV1 NA TGTGCTCTAGGGATAACCGGTGGGACCGATAAACTCATCTTT CALGITGGTDKLIF
TRDJ1 16 few TRDV1 NA TGTGCTCTTGGGGAAACGAAGGCGGGGTACACCGATAAACTCATCTTT CALGETKAGYTDKLIF
TRDJ1 19 few TRDV1 TRDD3 TGTGCTCTTGGGGAATCTATACTGGGGGATACTGGTCGCACCGATAAACTCATCTTT CALGESILGDTGRTDKLIF
TRDJ1 19 NA TRDV1 NA TGTGCTCTTGGGGACTCATTCCTACATAATCTGGGGGACACCGATAAACTCATCTTT CALGDSFLHNLGDTDKLIF
TRDJ1 20 NA TRDV1 TRDD3 TGTGCTCTTGGGGAATGGTCCCTCACTGGGGGATACATCGGCACCGATAAACTCATCTTT CALGEWSLTGGYIGTDKLIF
TRDJ1 15 NA TRDV2 TRDD3 TGTGCCTGTGCCATATGGGGGATATGCCCCGATAAACTCATCTTT CACAIWGICPDKLIF
TRDJ1 20 few TRDV1 TRDD3 TGTGCTCTTGTCCCCGTTCCTACGAGTGACTGGGGGACCCGATCCGATAAACTCATCTTT CALVPVPTSDWGTRSDKLIF
TRDJ1 19 NA TRDV1 TRDD3 TGTGCTCTTGGGGAACTTGGTTACCTCACTTGGGGGATACTTCATCAACTCATCTTT CALGELGYLTWGILHQLIF
TRDJ3 20 medium-sized TRDV2 NA TGTGCCTGTGACATAAGAGGGATTTACCTCGTGGCCTGGGACACCCGACAGATGTTTTTC CACDIRGIYLVAWDTRQMFF
TRDJ1 20 NA TRAV29/DV5 TRDD3 TGTGCAGCAAGCGAAAAGGGCTTCCTAGATTCTGGGGGATACACCGATAAACTCATCTTT CAASEKGFLDSGGYTDKLIF
TRDJ1 24 few TRDV1 TRDD3 TGTGCTCTTGGGGACCCGGCCTTCGATCGCATAACGCAACTACTGGGGGATACGGGCGATAAACTCATCTTT CALGDPAFDRITQLLGDTGDKLIF
TRDJ1 21 few TRDV1 NA TGTGCTCTTGGGTATAAACCAATATTCTCCGAATGGGAGGCTAACACCGATAAACTCATCTTT CALGYKPIFSEWEANTDKLIF
TRDJ1 19 NA TRDV1 NA TGTGCTCTTGGGCCCCTAAGGGTCCTACCTGTACTGGAATCCGATAAACTCATCTTT CALGPLRVLPVLESDKLIF
TRDJ1 13 few TRDV1 NA TGTGCTCTTGGGGCAAAAGGCACCGATAAACTCATCTTT CALGAKGTDKLIF
TRDJ1 22 few TRDV1 TRDD3 TGTGCTCTTGGGGAAACGGCCCCTCATATCTCTAGACTGGGGGATTTGACCGATAAACTCATCTTT CALGETAPHISRLGDLTDKLIF
TRDJ1 19 few TRDV1 TRDD3 TGTGCTCTTGGGAAATTCCTAGGGGGGGATACCCCCCACACCGATAAACTCATCTTT CALGKFLGGDTPHTDKLIF
TRDJ1 13 few TRDV1 TRDD3 TGTGCTCTTGGGGAAAGGATACGAGATAAACTCATCTTT CALGERIRDKLIF